Shown below are 8 T cell receptor beta chains from a single sample sequenced in a study of blood T cells in healthy people across ages. Through a sample-barcoded 5' primer and a J-beta primer mix, a second PCR was run for roughly 6 to 11 cycles. TCRdb reprocessed the 5' RACE reads via MiXCR and lists one record per CDR3 protein. The sample has about 1.1 million distinct CDR3 sequences; 35% to 40% are singletons. The sequenced material came from blood. The receptor set was obtained from a man younger than 35 in good health.

V is TRBV7-3 and J is TRBJ2-7; possibly TRBD1 for D (7 bases). V lost 0 bases and J 0 bases, leaving 21 bases between the germline ends. The CDR3 is 19 residues long. The germline CDR1 and CDR2 sequences are SGHTA and FQGTGA. The CDR3 DNA sequence: TGTGCCAGCAGCTTAACGTTGGGAGGAGGTAACAGGGGCTCCTACGAGCAGTACTTC. Amino acids: CASSLTLGGGNRGSYEQYF.

This clonotype has just a few counts. The CDR3 is CAISEGQGVSPYNEQFF. The CDR3, as DNA: TGTGCCATCAGTGAAGGACAGGGTGTTTCCCCCTACAATGAGCAGTTCTTC. V is TRBV10-3 and J is TRBJ2-1; TRBD1 matches 8 bases. The junction had 9 bases not matched to a gene; V was cut back by 3 bases and J by 2 bases. This CDR3 region has 17 residues. Germline-derived CDR1 and CDR2 are ENHRY and SYGVKD.

The chain couples TRBV15 to TRBJ1-1; D not certain. Germline values: CDR1 LNHNV, CDR2 YYDKDF (reference sequence). The V gene lost 0 bases and the J gene lost 0 bases, with 8 bases spanning the gap. This CDR3 contains 15 residues. CDR3 sequence: CATSRDPGMNTEAFF. The CDR3 region has the DNA TGTGCCACCAGCAGAGATCCCGGCATGAACACTGAAGCTTTCTTT.

This clonotype was picked up a small number of times. J is TRBJ2-3 and V is TRBV6-5; possibly TRBD2 for D (5 bases). Germline loops: CDR1 MNHEY, CDR2 SVGAGI. Trimming pared 7 bases from V and 5 bases from J, leaving 22 bases between. This CDR3 comprises 16 residues. The CDR3 reads CASKGNWFAGEDTQYF. For the CDR3, the DNA is TGTGCCAGCAAGGGAAATTGGTTCGCCGGGGAAGATACGCAGTATTTT.

This clonotype was counted only a few times. The V gene is TRBV10-3, the J gene TRBJ2-3; the match to TRBD2 covers 12 bases. V shed 3 bases, J shed 6 bases, and the junction held 1 base outside the gene matches. CDR3 length equals 14 residues. The germline CDR1 and CDR2 sequences are ENHRY and SYGVKD. The CDR3 DNA reads as TGTGCCATCAGTGAAACTAGCGGGGGGGATACGCAGTATTTT. It codes for CAISETSGGDTQYF.

The V and J genes are TRBV5-6 and TRBJ1-1; D perhaps matches TRBD1 (6 bases). Germline CDR1 and CDR2: SGHDT and YYEEEE. The V gene lost 2 bases and the J gene lost 1 base, with 12 bases spanning the gap. The CDR3 spans 15 residues. CDR3 sequence (DNA): TGTGCCAGCAGCTTCTCAGGGGAAACGAACACTGAAGCTTTCTTT. As protein: CASSFSGETNTEAFF.

About this clonotype itself: Mismatch with germline at one junction end may stem from a read error. The V gene is TRBV28, the J gene TRBJ2-3; tentatively, D is TRBD2 (6 bases). The CDR3 runs 14 residues. The germline gives CDR1 MDHEN, CDR2 SYDVKM. DNA for the CDR3: TGTGCCGGCAGAGAGGGACTTGCCGCAGATACGCAGTATTTT. This encodes CAGREGLAADTQYF.

This clonotype was picked up a small number of times. The rearrangement joins TRBV20-1 to TRBJ2-1; the match to TRBD2 covers 7 bases. Germline V gene data show CDR1 as DFQATT and CDR2 as SNEGSKA (reference sequence). V was clipped by 3 bases and J by 0 bases; unmatched bases: 5. The CDR3 has 15 residues. CDR3 DNA sequence: TGCAGTGCTAGCGGGCGGGGGAGCTCCTACAATGAGCAGTTCTTC. Its translation: CSASGRGSSYNEQFF.